This is a list of T cell receptor beta chains from one sample in a study of vaccination effects on CD4 cells after COVID-19. The assay was immunoSEQ multiplex PCR, and TCRdb's table has in-frame clones only and misses some. The sample has 73,000 or so clones, 78% seen once; the top ten hold about 11%. For these receptors, no antigen is known. Sequencing used CD4+ T cells from PBMCs cultured with SARS-CoV-2 spike peptides, obtained before COVID-19 vaccination. These receptors were collected from a human donor who received a COVID-19 vaccine. The CDR3 runs from the conserved cysteine through the conserved F or W. D genes are given only for firm matches. A row's size may be missing; if present it is once, few, many or a size class.

length	D	V	J	size	CDR3	DNA
15	TRBD1	TRBV7-2	TRBJ1-3	.	CASSPHGQVGNTIYF	TGTGCCAGCAGCCCGCATGGACAGGTTGGAAACACCATATATTTT
11	TRBD1	TRBV29-1	TRBJ1-1	.	CSARTGTEAFF	TGCAGCGCTCGGACAGGGACCGAAGCTTTCTTT
14	TRBD1	TRBV10-3	TRBJ1-2	.	CAIRGTGPTEGYTF	TGTGCCATCAGGGGGACAGGCCCCACGGAAGGCTACACCTTC
13	TRBD2	TRBV7-3	TRBJ2-5	.	CASSSAGGGTQYF	TGTGCCAGCAGCTCCGCGGGGGGTGGGACCCAGTACTTC
14	.	TRBV6-2/TRBV6-3	TRBJ1-2	.	CASSFPRSDHGYTF	TGTGCCAGCAGTTTCCCAAGATCCGATCATGGCTACACCTTC
13	.	TRBV5-1	TRBJ1-1	.	CASSFLLDTEAFF	TGCGCCAGCAGCTTCCTTCTGGACACTGAAGCTTTCTTT
17	.	TRBV3-1/TRBV3-2	TRBJ1-6	.	CASSQDPPQRYNSPLHF	TGTGCCAGCAGCCAAGACCCCCCTCAGCGATATAATTCACCCCTCCACTTT
14	TRBD1	TRBV5-1	TRBJ2-5	.	CASSPGQGQETQYF	TGCGCCAGCAGCCCTGGACAGGGGCAAGAGACCCAGTACTTC
16	.	TRBV2	TRBJ2-2	few	CASNLLGGGLGGELFF	TGTGCCAGCAACCTCCTCGGCGGCGGTCTGGGCGGGGAGCTGTTTTTT
14	.	TRBV2	TRBJ1-1	few	CASGTHRMNTEAFF	TGTGCCAGCGGTACACACAGAATGAACACTGAAGCTTTCTTT
12	.	TRBV19	TRBJ2-1	.	CASSPTGIEQFF	TGTGCCAGTAGTCCAACAGGGATTGAGCAGTTCTTC
15	TRBD1	TRBV19	TRBJ2-3	.	CASSGDRGIGDTQYF	TGTGCCAGTAGTGGGGACAGGGGAATAGGAGATACGCAGTATTTT